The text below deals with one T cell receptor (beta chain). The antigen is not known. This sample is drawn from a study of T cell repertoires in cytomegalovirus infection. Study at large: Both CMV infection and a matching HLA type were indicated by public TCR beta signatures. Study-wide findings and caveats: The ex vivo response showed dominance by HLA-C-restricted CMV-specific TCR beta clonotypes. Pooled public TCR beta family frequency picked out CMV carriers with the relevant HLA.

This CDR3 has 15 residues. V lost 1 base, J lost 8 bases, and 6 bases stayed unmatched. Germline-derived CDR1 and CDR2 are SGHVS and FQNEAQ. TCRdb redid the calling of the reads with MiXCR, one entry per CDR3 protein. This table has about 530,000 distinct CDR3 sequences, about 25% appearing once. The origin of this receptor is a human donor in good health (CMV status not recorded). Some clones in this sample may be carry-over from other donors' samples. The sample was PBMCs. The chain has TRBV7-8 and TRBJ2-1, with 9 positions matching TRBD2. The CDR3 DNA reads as TGTGCCAGCAGCTTAGAGGCGGGAGGGAATTATGAGCAGTTCTTC. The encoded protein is CASSLEAGGNYEQFF.